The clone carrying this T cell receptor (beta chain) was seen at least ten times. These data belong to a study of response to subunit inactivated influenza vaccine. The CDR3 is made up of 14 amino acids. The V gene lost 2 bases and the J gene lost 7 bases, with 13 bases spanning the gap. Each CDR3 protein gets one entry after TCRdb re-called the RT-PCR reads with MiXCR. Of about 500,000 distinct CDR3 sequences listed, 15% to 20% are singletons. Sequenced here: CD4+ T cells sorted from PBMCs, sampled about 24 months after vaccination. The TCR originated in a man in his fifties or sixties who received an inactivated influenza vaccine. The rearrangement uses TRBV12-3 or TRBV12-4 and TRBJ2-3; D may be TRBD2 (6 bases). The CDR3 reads CASSLPTGANTQYF. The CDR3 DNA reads TGTGCCAGCAGTTTACCTACGGGAGCGAATACGCAGTATTTT.